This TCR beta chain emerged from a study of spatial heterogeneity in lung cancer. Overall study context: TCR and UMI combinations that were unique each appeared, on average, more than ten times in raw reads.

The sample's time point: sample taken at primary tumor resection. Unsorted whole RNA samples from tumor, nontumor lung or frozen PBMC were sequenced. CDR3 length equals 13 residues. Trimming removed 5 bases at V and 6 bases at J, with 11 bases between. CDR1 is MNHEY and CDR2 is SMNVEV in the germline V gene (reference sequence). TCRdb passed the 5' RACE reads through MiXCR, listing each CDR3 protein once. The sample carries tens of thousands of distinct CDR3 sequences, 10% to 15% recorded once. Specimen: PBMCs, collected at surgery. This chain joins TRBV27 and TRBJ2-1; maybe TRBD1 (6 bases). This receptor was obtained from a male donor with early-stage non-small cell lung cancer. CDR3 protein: CASSRNRVNEQFF. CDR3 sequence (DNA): TGTGCCAGCAGTAGAAACAGGGTCAATGAGCAGTTCTTC.